This T cell receptor beta chain was documented in a study of neurological immune-mediated disorders. The unsorted libraries were prepared from 2 million PBMCs (stored at -80 C). In its sample, this clonotype was seen many times. Germline V gene sequence: CDR1 SGHVS, CDR2 FQNEAQ. Trimming removed 6 bases at V and 5 bases at J, with 16 bases between. The CDR3 runs 15 residues. The cDNA was synthesized by 5'RACE incorporating 10-nucleotide random UMIs. MiXCR, applied by TCRdb to the 5' RACE reads, yields one record per CDR3 protein. The profile shows about 66,000 distinct CDR3 sequences, roughly 3.9% of them singletons.

The chain carries TRBV7-8 and TRBJ2-2, with D possibly TRBD2 on 7 matching bases. This clonotype originated in a man aged 25 to 40 with multiple sclerosis. The sequencing input was PBMCs. The DNA of the CDR3 is TGTGCCAGCAGAACGGGGGGCCCGAGGACCGGGGAGCTGTTTTTT. This gives the protein CASRTGGPRTGELFF.